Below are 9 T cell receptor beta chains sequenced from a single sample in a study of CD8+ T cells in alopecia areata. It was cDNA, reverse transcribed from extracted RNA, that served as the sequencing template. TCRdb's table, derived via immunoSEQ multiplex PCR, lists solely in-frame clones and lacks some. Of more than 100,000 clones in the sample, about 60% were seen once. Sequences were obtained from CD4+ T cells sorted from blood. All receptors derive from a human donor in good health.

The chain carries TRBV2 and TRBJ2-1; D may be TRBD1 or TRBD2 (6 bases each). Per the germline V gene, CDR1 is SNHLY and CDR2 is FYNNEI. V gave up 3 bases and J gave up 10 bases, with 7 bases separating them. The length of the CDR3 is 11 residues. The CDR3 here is CASSDGGEQFF. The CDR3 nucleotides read TGTGCCAGCAGTGACGGGGGCGAGCAGTTCTTC.

CDR3 residues: CSTRTGSNEKLFF. Written as DNA, the CDR3 is TGCAGCACGCGGACGGGTTCCAATGAAAAACTGTTTTTT. V and J are TRBV29-1 and TRBJ1-4; D gene uncertain. Germline CDR1 is SQVTM and CDR2 is ANQGSEA. V was pared by 8 bases and J by 5 bases, with 15 bases between. The CDR3 runs 13 residues.

The CDR3 sequence is CASSSTFRRKNHSRETQYF. Written as DNA, the CDR3 is TGTGCCAGCAGCTCCACCTTTCGTCGGAAAAACCATTCTAGGGAGACCCAGTACTTC. This chain joins TRBV7-9 and TRBJ2-5; D not certain. Trimming took 4 bases from V and 5 from J, leaving 29 bases between them. Germline CDR1 reads SEHNR; CDR2 reads FQNEAQ (reference sequence). The CDR3 is 19 residues long.

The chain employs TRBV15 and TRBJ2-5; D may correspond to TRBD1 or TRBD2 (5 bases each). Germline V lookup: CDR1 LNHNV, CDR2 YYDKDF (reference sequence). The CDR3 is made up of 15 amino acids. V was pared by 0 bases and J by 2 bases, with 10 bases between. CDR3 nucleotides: TGTGCCACCAGCAGAGAGGTGGGGGAGCAAGAGACCCAGTACTTC. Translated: CATSREVGEQETQYF.

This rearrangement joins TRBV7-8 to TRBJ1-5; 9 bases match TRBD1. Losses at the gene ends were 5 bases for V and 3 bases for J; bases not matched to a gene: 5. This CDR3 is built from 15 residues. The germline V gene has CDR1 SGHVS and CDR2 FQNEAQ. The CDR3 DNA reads TGTGCCAGCAGCGATAGGACAGGGGCCAATCAGCCCCAGCATTTT. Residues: CASSDRTGANQPQHF.

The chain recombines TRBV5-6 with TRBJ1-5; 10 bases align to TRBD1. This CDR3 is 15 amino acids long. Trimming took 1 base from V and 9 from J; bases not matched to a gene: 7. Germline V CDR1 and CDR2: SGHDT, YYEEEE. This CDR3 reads CASSLTGTGERPQHF. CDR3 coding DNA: TGTGCCAGCAGCTTGACCGGGACAGGGGAGAGGCCCCAGCATTTT.

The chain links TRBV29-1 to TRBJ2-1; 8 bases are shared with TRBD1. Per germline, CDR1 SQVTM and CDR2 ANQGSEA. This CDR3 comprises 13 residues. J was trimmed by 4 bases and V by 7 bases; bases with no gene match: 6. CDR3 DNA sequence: TGCAGCGGGATCCGGGACAGGTACAATGAGCAGTTCTTC. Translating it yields CSGIRDRYNEQFF.

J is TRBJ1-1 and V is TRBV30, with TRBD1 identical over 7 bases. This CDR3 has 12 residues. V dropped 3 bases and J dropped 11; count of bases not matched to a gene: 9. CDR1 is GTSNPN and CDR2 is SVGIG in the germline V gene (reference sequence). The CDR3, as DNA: TGTGCCTGGAGAGGGCAGGGGGGGTTGGCTTTCTTT. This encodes CAWRGQGGLAFF.

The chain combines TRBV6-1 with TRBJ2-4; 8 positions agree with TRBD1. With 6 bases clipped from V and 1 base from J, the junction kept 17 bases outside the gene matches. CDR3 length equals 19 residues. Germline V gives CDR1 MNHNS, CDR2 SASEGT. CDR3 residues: CASRETRNRQGLAKNIQYF. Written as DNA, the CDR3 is TGTGCCAGCAGAGAAACAAGAAACCGACAGGGGTTGGCCAAAAACATTCAGTACTTC.